Below are 19 T cell receptor beta chains sequenced from a single sample in a study of blood T cell repertoires in COVID-19. Clones were read by immunoSEQ multiplex PCR, and TCRdb kept only the in-frame ones, dropping some. Counted here are some 40,000 clones, around 90% occurring once; the ten biggest clones make up less than 7%. What was sequenced was peripheral blood. Receptors originate from a woman of 80 years or more with acute or convalescent COVID-19.

This chain uses TRBV6-5 with TRBJ1-6; 7 bases are a match to TRBD1. The CDR3 consists of 14 residues. The germline CDR1 and CDR2 sequences are MNHEY and SVGAGI. The trim removed 4 bases at V and 7 bases at J, leaving 4 bases unmatched. The CDR3 coding sequence is TGTGCCAGCAGTTCCCCGGGACAGAATTCACCCCTCCACTTT. This translates into CASSSPGQNSPLHF.

This sequence joins TRBV2 and TRBJ2-1, with 7 bases fitting TRBD1. CDR3 length: 12 amino acids. J lost 15 bases, V lost 6 bases, and 11 bases had no gene match. Germline V gives CDR1 SNHLY, CDR2 FYNNEI. The CDR3, as DNA: TGTGCCAGCAGGGTACTACAGGGGACCTCGTTCTTC. This sequence encodes CASRVLQGTSFF.

The DNA of the CDR3 is TGTGCCAGCAGCACTCCCGGGACAGGGGGCGATGAGCAGTACTTC. Its protein product is CASSTPGTGGDEQYF. V gene TRBV5-6 combines with J gene TRBJ2-7, with 12 nucleotides matching TRBD1. Germline CDR1 is SGHDT and CDR2 is YYEEEE. The ends lost 4 bases at V and 7 bases at J; junction bases unmatched: 9. The CDR3 is 15 residues long. The variable domain in full, completed from reference TRBV5-6 and TRBJ2-7, reads DAGVTQSPTHLIKTRGQQVTLRCSPKSGHDTVSWYQQALGQGPQFIFQYYEEEERQRGNFPDRFSGHQFPNYSSELNVNALLLGDSALYLCASSTPGTGGDEQYFGPGTRLTVT.

V gene TRBV7-2 combines with J gene TRBJ2-1, with 8 bases identical to TRBD2. The CDR3 has 16 residues. J was trimmed by 4 bases and V by 3 bases; bases with no gene match: 8. Germline loops: CDR1 SGHTA, CDR2 FQGNSA. DNA for the CDR3: TGTGCCAGCAGCTTGGTTTCCGGGGGGGCTTACAATGAGCAGTTCTTC. This sequence encodes CASSLVSGGAYNEQFF. The full variable domain, in which reference TRBV7-2 and TRBJ2-1 provide the parts outside the CDR3, is GAGVSQSPSNKVTEKGKDVELRCDPISGHTALYWYRQSLGQGLEFLIYFQGNSAPDKSGLPSDRFSAERTGGSVSTLTIQRTQQEDSAVYLCASSLVSGGAYNEQFFGPGTRLTVL.

This chain uses TRBV6-5 with TRBJ2-7; 11 bases fit TRBD2. Germline trimming cut 6 bases from V and 2 bases from J; bases unmatched to any gene: 3. CDR1 and CDR2 (germline): MNHEY, SVGAGI. The CDR3 spans 14 residues. The CDR3 reads CASRTSGGPYEQYF. As DNA, the CDR3 is TGTGCCAGCAGAACTAGCGGGGGTCCCTACGAGCAGTACTTC.

This chain links TRBV27 with TRBJ2-1; TRBD1 agrees at 9 bases. CDR1 and CDR2 from the germline V gene are MNHEY and SMNVEV (reference sequence). The CDR3 sequence is 16 residues long. J was trimmed by 2 bases and V by 4 bases; bases with no gene match: 6. Written as DNA, the CDR3 is TGTGCCAGCAGTTCACTGGGACAGGGAACCTACAATGAGCAGTTCTTC. Translating gives CASSSLGQGTYNEQFF.

The chain is built from TRBV19 and TRBJ2-1; possible D gene TRBD1, 6 bases. V was pared by 7 bases and J by 0 bases, with 10 bases between. CDR3 length: 14 amino acids. Looked up from germline, CDR1 is LNHDA and CDR2 is SQIVND (reference sequence). CDR3 sequence: CASNEGDSYNEQFF. In nucleotides, the CDR3 is TGTGCCAGTAATGAGGGGGACTCCTACAATGAGCAGTTCTTC.

The chain recombines TRBV5-1 with TRBJ1-2; the D gene is possibly TRBD1 (5 bases). Per germline, CDR1 SGHRS and CDR2 YFSETQ. Trimming cost V 5 bases and J 2 bases, with 16 bases left between them. The CDR3 spans 15 residues. This CDR3 is CASRTGGTFNYGYTF. DNA of the CDR3: TGCGCCAGCAGGACCGGGGGGACCTTCAACTATGGCTACACCTTC. Looking up the rest from reference TRBV5-1 and TRBJ1-2 gives the full variable domain: KAGVTQTPRYLIKTRGQQVTLSCSPISGHRSVSWYQQTPGQGLQFLFEYFSETQRNKGNFPGRFSGRQFSNSRSEMNVSTLELGDSALYLCASRTGGTFNYGYTFGSGTRLTVV.

The rearrangement joins TRBV19 to TRBJ1-2; perhaps TRBD1 as D (6 bases). Trimming removed 6 bases from V and 3 bases from J, with 14 bases in between. The germline V gene has CDR1 LNHDA and CDR2 SQIVND (reference sequence). The CDR3 length is 14 residues. The CDR3: CASRRGGDHYGYTF. The CDR3 bases are TGTGCCAGTAGACGGGGGGGCGACCACTATGGCTACACCTTC. Based on the CDR3 plus reference TRBV19 and TRBJ1-2, the full variable domain is DGGITQSPKYLFRKEGQNVTLSCEQNLNHDAMYWYRQDPGQGLRLIYYSQIVNDFQKGDIAEGYSVSREKKESFPLTVTSAQKNPTAFYLCASRRGGDHYGYTFGSGTRLTVV.

The chain employs TRBV28 and TRBJ1-1, with D tentatively TRBD1 (6 bases). The CDR3 is 17 residues long. Trimming shortened V by 6 bases and J by 0 bases, and 20 bases separated the two germline ends. The germline V gene has CDR1 MDHEN and CDR2 SYDVKM. CDR3 sequence: CASRLSGTPRMNTEAFF. CDR3 DNA: TGTGCCAGCAGGCTATCCGGGACACCAAGGATGAACACTGAAGCTTTCTTT.

This clone was found a few times. The chain joins TRBV7-3 to TRBJ1-5; the match to TRBD1 covers 7 bases. The germline CDR1 and CDR2 sequences are SGHTA and FQGTGA. V lost 5 bases to trimming and J lost 4 bases; unmatched junction nucleotides: 8. The CDR3 sequence is 15 residues long. CDR3 nucleotide sequence: TGTGCCAGCAGCGCCCAGGGGGGCCCTAATCAGCCCCAGCATTTT. It encodes CASSAQGGPNQPQHF.

This rearrangement joins TRBV20-1 to TRBJ2-3; 7 nucleotides line up with TRBD2. V shed 3 bases, J shed 1 base, and the junction held 7 bases outside the gene matches. The CDR3 extends over 15 amino acids. Per the germline V gene, CDR1 is DFQATT and CDR2 is SNEGSKA (reference sequence). CDR3 in amino acids: CSASWREKGTDTQYF. In DNA form, the CDR3 reads TGCAGTGCTAGTTGGCGGGAGAAGGGCACAGATACGCAGTATTTT.

This clone was observed once. This sequence joins TRBV29-1 and TRBJ1-4; D might be TRBD1 (6 bases). CDR1 is SQVTM, CDR2 ANQGSEA, per germline. Trimming removed 7 bases at V and 4 bases at J, with 13 bases between. CDR3 length: 13 amino acids. The CDR3 nucleotides read TGCAGCGGCCAGGGGTCGGGTAATGAAAAACTGTTTTTT. As protein: CSGQGSGNEKLFF.

This clone was picked up a small number of times. The V and J genes are TRBV6-5 and TRBJ2-7; tentatively, D is TRBD2 (6 bases). There are 15 residues in the CDR3. Trimming removed 9 bases at V and 5 bases at J, with 23 bases between. CDR1 is MNHEY, CDR2 SVGAGI, per germline. The CDR3 here is CASSGRGTGDDEQYF. CDR3 in DNA: TGTGCCAGTTCTGGGCGGGGAACAGGAGACGACGAGCAGTACTTC.

The chain carries TRBV6-5 and TRBJ1-1, with no clear D. Per the germline V gene, CDR1 is MNHEY and CDR2 is SVGAGI. V was clipped by 5 bases and J by 3 bases, with 16 bases between them. The CDR3 runs to 15 residues. The CDR3 region is CASSPPGPRDTEAFF. DNA for the CDR3: TGTGCCAGCAGTCCCCCGGGTCCCCGGGACACTGAAGCTTTCTTT.

CDR3 amino acids: CASSLPQGDTQYF. As DNA, the CDR3 is TGTGCCAGCAGCTTGCCACAGGGAGATACGCAGTATTTT. The chain carries TRBV5-4 and TRBJ2-3, with D maybe TRBD1 (6 bases). The CDR3 has 13 residues. The V gene lost 1 base and the J gene lost 5 bases, with 8 bases spanning the gap. Germline-derived CDR1 and CDR2 are SGHNT and YYREEE (reference sequence).

V and J are TRBV6-1 and TRBJ1-2; D is ambiguous. CDR3 length: 13 amino acids. The germline V and J ends were trimmed by 3 bases and 8 bases, with 13 bases remaining between them. In germline, CDR1 is MNHNS, CDR2 SASEGT. DNA of the CDR3: TGTGCCAGCAGTGACGGTCCGGCGGAAGGCTACACCTTC. It translates to CASSDGPAEGYTF.

The chain uses TRBV4-3 and TRBJ2-1, with 11 bases lining up with TRBD2. The length of the CDR3 is 17 residues. The germline V gene has CDR1 LGHNA and CDR2 YSLEER. J lost 6 bases, V lost 1 base, and 8 bases had no gene match. CDR3 bases: TGCGCCAGCAGCCAAGCCTCGGAGACTAGCGGGGCCAATGAGCAGTTCTTC. Its translation is CASSQASETSGANEQFF.

The gene calls are TRBV5-1 and TRBJ2-5; 10 bases map to TRBD1. V lost 3 bases to trimming and J lost 7 bases; unmatched junction nucleotides: 6. CDR3 length equals 14 residues. The germline CDR1 and CDR2 sequences are SGHRS and YFSETQ. The CDR3 loop reads CASSSRDRGLTQYF. CDR3 DNA sequence: TGCGCCAGCAGCTCCCGGGACAGGGGCTTGACCCAGTACTTC.